This is a list of T cell receptor beta chains from one sample in a study of shared clonotypes between healthy human individuals. Profiled with immunoSEQ multiplex PCR; TCRdb holds only in-frame clones, not every one. The sample carries about 1.4 million clones, roughly 96% recorded once. Sequenced sample: naive CD4+ T cells sorted from blood. The receptors shown here come from a man aged 30 to 39 in good health. Each CDR3 is given with its conserved first and last residue.

TRBV6-1	14	TRBJ2-5	CASSERTTQETQYF
TRBV10-2	13	TRBJ1-1	CASKRTGRDEAFF
TRBV7-2	11	TRBJ2-5	CASSSGETQYF
TRBV5-1	19	TRBJ1-2	CASSPRPGETTPSGYGYTF
TRBV18	16	TRBJ2-5	CASSLRTGGDQETQYF
TRBV19	13	TRBJ1-2	CASSSSGDYGYTF
TRBV27	17	TRBJ2-7	CASRLLWTGTGSQEQYF
TRBV5-6	15	TRBJ2-5	CASSLTLAGGETQYF
TRBV5-5	13	TRBJ1-3	CASSQGPGNTIYF
TRBV5-1	14	TRBJ2-5	CASSLVGGSETQYF
TRBV30	15	TRBJ1-4	CAWSGPDRLNEKLFF
TRBV28	11	TRBJ2-2	CASMDTGELFF
TRBV29-1	12	TRBJ2-1	CSVRGGGTGQFF
TRBV5-4	14	TRBJ2-5	CASSLTSGAETQYF
TRBV18	15	TRBJ2-1	CASSPRGGSYNEQFF
TRBV30	12	TRBJ1-1	CAWSRRDTEAFF
TRBV29-1	14	TRBJ2-6	CSVPQGSGANVLTF
TRBV4-3	14	TRBJ1-3	CASSPTRSGNTIYF
TRBV13	18	TRBJ2-2	CASSLRVAGVPRAGELFF
TRBV5-1	14	TRBJ2-3	CASSGRGPSDTQYF
TRBV28	14	TRBJ2-7	CASRRSGQSYEQYF
TRBV18	15	TRBJ2-5	CASSPPFSLGETQYF
TRBV9	15	TRBJ2-1	CASSVAGTPTREQFF
TRBV11-2	15	TRBJ2-1	CASSSMTSRYNEQFF
TRBV18	12	TRBJ2-3	CASSPRGDTQYF
TRBV28	18	TRBJ2-6	CASNLVGRDYSGANVLTF
TRBV6-5	16	TRBJ2-4	CASSWGAGRGQNIQYF
TRBV18	15	TRBJ1-3	CASSRRTVSGNTIYF
TRBV5-6	15	TRBJ2-7	CASRSRAGSPYEQYF
TRBV6-5	13	TRBJ2-2	CASSATNTGELFF
TRBV28	18	TRBJ2-2	CASSRALGRPPYTGELFF
TRBV23-1	17	TRBJ2-7	CASSRTGGRYVYYEQYF
TRBV10-2	18	TRBJ2-3	CASSDLPAGVSTTDTQYF
TRBV28	15	TRBJ1-5	CASSPGQYSNQPQHF
TRBV15	16	TRBJ2-2	CATSRGLAGNTGELFF
TRBV4-1	16	TRBJ2-6	CASSRGGGSGANVLTF
TRBV7-9	17	TRBJ2-7	CASSLTNLAGASYEQYF
TRBV28	14	TRBJ2-7	CASSLATRSYEQYF
TRBV5-4	16	TRBJ2-3	CASSVGLLLGPDTQYF
TRBV19	15	TRBJ2-3	CASSPQVAPTDTQYF
TRBV5-4	12	TRBJ1-1	CASSGRDPEAFF
TRBV6-6	14	TRBJ2-1	CASTSTSGYNEQFF